A single T cell receptor beta chain is shown here with its context. Its target is not known. This record comes from a study of identical twins. V was trimmed by 5 bases and J by 8 bases, leaving 22 bases between them. The CDR3 is 15 residues long. Germline CDR1 and CDR2: SQVTM and ANQGSEA. Study conclusions and caveats: Shared out-of-frame alpha sequences (those common to twins) showed excess low generation probability.

In TCRdb, the 5' RACE reads were re-called with MiXCR into one record per CDR3 protein. The data show 640,000 or so distinct CDR3 sequences, roughly 6.2% seen once. Specimen: naive T cells sorted from blood. This clonotype was obtained from a man aged 18 to 29 in good health. V usage is TRBV29-1 and J usage is TRBJ2-1, with no clear D. CDR3 DNA: TGCAGCGTTAGCCCACGAGGTGAAGTCCGCGATGAGCAGTTCTTC. It codes for CSVSPRGEVRDEQFF.